This TCR beta chain was captured in a study of blood T cell repertoires in COVID-19 (dated by TCRdb to about 2020). Background for the entire study: The collaborator samples originated in the United States, Italy and Spain and spanned the acute and convalescent phases of COVID-19. Nearly every sample came with metadata listing a de-identified subject ID, COVID-19 status, age in years and sex. Where HLA class I and class II types were available, the types were taken from metadata supplied by the sample provider, not from assay-based typing. Samples came from the ongoing ImmuneRACE study (first 160 participants) plus 1,254 subjects from 6 global collaborators. Subjects who had been exposed to COVID-19, were actively infected with it, or had recovered from it provided the deeply sampled blood TCRbeta repertoires that made up the dataset. The repertoires were released in a freely available public database meant as a resource for research on the immune response to SARS-CoV-2. The material from the prospective study consisted of cDNA or gDNA derived from T cells, B-cell-depleted T cells, or PBMCs. Here is what the overall study found, with its caveats: Clinical and demographic metadata were provided uncurated, with the amount varying by source and participant.

The cysteine opens and the phenylalanine closes a CDR3 of 14 amino acids. Only the CDR3 region is kept as DNA, spanning 42 bases read in frame from base 1. From a lookup of the germline V gene, CDR1 and CDR2 are SGHNT and YENEEA. V gives up 1 base and J gives up 2 bases, and the segment between their germline ends measures 6 bases. At one collaborating source in Seattle, patients were enrolled during active infection and were followed longitudinally through the course of disease. Whole blood was collected in K2EDTA tubes by collaborating institutions according to the institutions' own protocols. For TCRbeta analysis, collaborators shipped samples as frozen whole blood, isolated PBMCs, or DNA extracted from either of those sample types. TCRbeta CDR3 regions were amplified from genomic DNA using the immunoSEQ Assay, a bias-controlled multiplex PCR. Regarding the original processing steps: Within the assay, amplification of reference gene primers was used to estimate how many nucleated cells each sample contained. Sequence reads were collapsed and filtered to measure the absolute abundance of every unique TCRbeta CDR3 rearrangement. For each sample, productive Simpson clonality was calculated as the square root of Simpson's diversity index across productive rearrangements. TCRdb provides this immuneACCESS table in a form limited to in-frame rearrangements. Some clones are lacking; in checked studies, under half of them reflect an unresolved V gene, and why the rest are absent is not known. Clonal size and the V and J genes are those of that table, whereas D and trimming came from the DNA. This sample lists roughly 240,000 clones; almost 85% were detected once. The ten most abundant clones make up 5.1% of the sample.

Concerning this clone: Its antigen is not yet known. Base qualities are not provided; no much larger clone lies one nucleotide away.

The sample was peripheral blood. This TCR derives from a man aged 45 to 65 with COVID-19, enrolled during active disease. This receptor chain uses TRBV11-3 and TRBJ2-1; the D gene is perhaps TRBD2, on 6 matching bases. DNA sequence: TGTGCCAGCAGCTTAGCGGGGGCCTACAATGAGCAGTTCTTC. The resulting protein is CASSLAGAYNEQFF.